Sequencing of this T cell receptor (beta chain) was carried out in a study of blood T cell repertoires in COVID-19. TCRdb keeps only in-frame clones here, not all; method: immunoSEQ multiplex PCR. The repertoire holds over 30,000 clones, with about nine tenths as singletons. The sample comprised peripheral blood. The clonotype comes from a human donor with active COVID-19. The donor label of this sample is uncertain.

The CDR3 reads CASSRENTEAFF. CDR3 in DNA: TGTGCCAGCTCCAGGGAGAACACTGAAGCTTTCTTT. The rearrangement links TRBV2 to TRBJ1-1, with D possibly being TRBD1 (5 bases). The germline CDR1 and CDR2 sequences are SNHLY and FYNNEI. CDR3 length: 12 residues. With 8 bases removed from V and 1 base from J, the gap between germline ends came to 8 bases.